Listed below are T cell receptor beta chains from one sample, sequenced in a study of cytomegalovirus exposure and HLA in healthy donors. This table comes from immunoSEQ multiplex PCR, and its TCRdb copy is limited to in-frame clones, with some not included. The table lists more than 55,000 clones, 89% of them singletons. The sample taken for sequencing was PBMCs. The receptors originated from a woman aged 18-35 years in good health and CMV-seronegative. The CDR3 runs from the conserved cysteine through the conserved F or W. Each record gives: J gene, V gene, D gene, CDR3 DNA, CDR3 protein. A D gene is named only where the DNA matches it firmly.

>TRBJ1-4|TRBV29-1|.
TGCAGCGCTGGGCCACAGGGAACTAATGAAAAACTGTTTTTT
CSAGPQGTNEKLFF
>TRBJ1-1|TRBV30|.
TGTGCCTGGAGTGTACTCGGGGAAGGTGCCACTGAAGCTTTCTTT
CAWSVLGEGATEAFF
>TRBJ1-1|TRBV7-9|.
TGTGCCAGCAGCTTAATTTCTTATGAAGCTTTCTTT
CASSLISYEAFF
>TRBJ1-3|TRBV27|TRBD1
TGTGCCAGCAGTTTGGACAGGGGGCCTGGAAACACCATATATTTT
CASSLDRGPGNTIYF
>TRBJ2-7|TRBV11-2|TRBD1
TGTGCCAGCAGCTTCTCAGGGGGCGGCGGCGAGCAGTACTTC
CASSFSGGGGEQYF
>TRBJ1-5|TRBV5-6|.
TGTGCCAGCAGCCCTTATAGAACCGCTATGAGGCCCCAGCATTTT
CASSPYRTAMRPQHF
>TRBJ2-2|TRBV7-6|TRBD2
TGTGCCAGCAGCTTAGTAGCGGGAGGGGAGAACACCGGGGAGCTGTTTTTT
CASSLVAGGENTGELFF
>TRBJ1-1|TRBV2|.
TGTGCCAGCAGTGGGAGGTGGAACACTGAAGCTTTCTTT
CASSGRWNTEAFF
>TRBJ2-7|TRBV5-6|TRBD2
TGTGCCAGCAGCTTAAGAGGAGCGGGAGTCTACGAGCAGTACTTC
CASSLRGAGVYEQYF
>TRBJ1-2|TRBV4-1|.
TGCGCCAGCAGCCAAGGGGAGAAGGGGGTCTATGGCTACACCTTC
CASSQGEKGVYGYTF
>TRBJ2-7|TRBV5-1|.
TGCGCCAGCAGCATGGACCTTCTCTCGGCCGGGGGCGAGCAGTACTTC
CASSMDLLSAGGEQYF
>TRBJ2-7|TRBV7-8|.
TGTGCCAGCAGCCAAGCCACCTCGGGGGAGCAGTACTTC
CASSQATSGEQYF
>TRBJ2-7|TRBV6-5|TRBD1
TGTGCCAGCAGTTACCGGGACAGGGGAGGGTACGAGCAGTACTTC
CASSYRDRGGYEQYF